This TCR beta chain originates from a study of early T cells in non-severe SARS-CoV-2 infection. Across the study: The input, bulk RNA from unsorted whole blood, was sequenced, and chains were unpaired.

Individual cDNA molecules carried attached unique molecular identifiers. TCRdb reanalysed the 5' RACE reads using MiXCR and keeps one entry per CDR3 protein. The sample has under 35,000 distinct CDR3 sequences; around 4.4% are singletons. This clonotype was counted ten times or more. This TCR derives from an adult who was a healthcare worker with PCR-confirmed SARS-CoV-2 infection or an uninfected control (not recorded which). Sequences were obtained from whole blood.

CDR3 nucleotides: TGTGCCAGTAGTTGGGGTGGAGGGGACGATGAGCAGTTCTTC. Translating it yields CASSWGGGDDEQFF. This sequence joins TRBV19 and TRBJ2-1, with TRBD2 as a possible D gene (6 bases). This CDR3 spans 14 amino acids. V lost 5 bases to trimming and J lost 8 bases, with 16 bases between them. In germline, CDR1 is LNHDA, CDR2 SQIVND (reference sequence). Full variable domain (missing parts from reference TRBV19 and TRBJ2-1): DGGITQSPKYLFRKEGQNVTLSCEQNLNHDAMYWYRQDPGQGLRLIYYSQIVNDFQKGDIAEGYSVSREKKESFPLTVTSAQKNPTAFYLCASSWGGGDDEQFFGPGTRLTVL.